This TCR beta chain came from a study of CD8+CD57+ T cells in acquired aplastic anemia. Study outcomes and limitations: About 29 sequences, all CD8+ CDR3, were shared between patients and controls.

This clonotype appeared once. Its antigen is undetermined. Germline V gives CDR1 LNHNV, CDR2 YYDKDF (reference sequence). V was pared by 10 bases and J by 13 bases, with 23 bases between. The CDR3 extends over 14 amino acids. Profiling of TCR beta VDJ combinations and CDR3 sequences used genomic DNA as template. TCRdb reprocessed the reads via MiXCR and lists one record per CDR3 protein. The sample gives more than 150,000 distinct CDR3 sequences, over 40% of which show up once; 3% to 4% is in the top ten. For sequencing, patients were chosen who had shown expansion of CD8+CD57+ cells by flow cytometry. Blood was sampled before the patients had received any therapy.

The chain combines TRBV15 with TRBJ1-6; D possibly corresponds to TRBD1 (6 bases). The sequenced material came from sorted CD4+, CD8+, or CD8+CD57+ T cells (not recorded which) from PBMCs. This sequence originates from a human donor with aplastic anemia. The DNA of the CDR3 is TGTGCCAGCAGAGAGAGGGGGGTAAACTCGCCCCTCCACTTT. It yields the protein CASRERGVNSPLHF.